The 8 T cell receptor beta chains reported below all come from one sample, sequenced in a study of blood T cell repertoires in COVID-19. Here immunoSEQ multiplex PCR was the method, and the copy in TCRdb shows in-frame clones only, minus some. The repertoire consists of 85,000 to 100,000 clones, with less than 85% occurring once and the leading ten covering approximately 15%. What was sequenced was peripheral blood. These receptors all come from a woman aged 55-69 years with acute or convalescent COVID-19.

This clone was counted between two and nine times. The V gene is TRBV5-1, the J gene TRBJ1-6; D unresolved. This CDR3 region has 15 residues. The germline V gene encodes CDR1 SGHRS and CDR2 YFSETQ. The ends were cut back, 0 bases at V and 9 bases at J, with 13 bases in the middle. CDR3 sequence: CASSLGLPSGSPLHF. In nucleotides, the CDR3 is TGCGCCAGCAGCTTGGGACTCCCATCGGGTTCACCCCTCCACTTT.

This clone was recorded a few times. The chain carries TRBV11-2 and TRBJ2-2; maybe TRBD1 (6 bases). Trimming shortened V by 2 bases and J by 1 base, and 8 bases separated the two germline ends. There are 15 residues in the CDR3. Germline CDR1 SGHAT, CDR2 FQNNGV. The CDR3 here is CASSLRRGNTGELFF. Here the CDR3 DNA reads TGTGCCAGCAGCTTACGCAGGGGGAACACCGGGGAGCTGTTTTTT. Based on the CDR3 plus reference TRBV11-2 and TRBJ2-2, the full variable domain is EAGVAQSPRYKIIEKRQSVAFWCNPISGHATLYWYQQILGQGPKLLIQFQNNGVVDDSQLPKDRFSAERLKGVDSTLKIQPAKLEDSAVYLCASSLRRGNTGELFFGEGSRLTVL.

The CDR3 sequence: CASSLISRLAGGLETQYF. CDR3 nucleotide sequence: TGTGCCAGCAGTTTGATTTCCCGGCTAGCGGGGGGTTTGGAGACCCAGTACTTC. This chain uses TRBV28 with TRBJ2-5; 11 nucleotides match TRBD2. Germline-derived CDR1 and CDR2 are MDHEN and SYDVKM. This CDR3 is 18 amino acids long. The V and J ends lost 3 bases and 5 bases, in that order; junction bases with no gene match: 14.

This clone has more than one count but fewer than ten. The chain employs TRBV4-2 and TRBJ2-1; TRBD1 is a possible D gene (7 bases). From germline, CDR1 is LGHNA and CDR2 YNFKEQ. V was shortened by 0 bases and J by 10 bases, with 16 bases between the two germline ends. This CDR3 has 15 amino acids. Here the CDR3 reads CASSQDMAQGREQFF. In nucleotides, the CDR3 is TGTGCCAGCAGCCAAGATATGGCACAGGGGAGGGAGCAGTTCTTC.

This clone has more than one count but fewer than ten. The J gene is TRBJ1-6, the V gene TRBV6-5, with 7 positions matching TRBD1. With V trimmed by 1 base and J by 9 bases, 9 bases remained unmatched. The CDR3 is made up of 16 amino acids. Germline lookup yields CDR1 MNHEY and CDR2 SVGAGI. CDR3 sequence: CASSYFRQGPGSPLHF. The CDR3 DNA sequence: TGTGCCAGCAGTTACTTTCGACAGGGCCCCGGTTCACCCCTCCACTTT.

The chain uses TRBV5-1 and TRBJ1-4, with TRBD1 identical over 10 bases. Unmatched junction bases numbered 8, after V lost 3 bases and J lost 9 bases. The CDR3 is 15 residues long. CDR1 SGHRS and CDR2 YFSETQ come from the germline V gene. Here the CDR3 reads CASSSGQGVLQKLFF. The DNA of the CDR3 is TGCGCCAGCAGCTCTGGACAGGGGGTTTTGCAAAAACTGTTTTTT.

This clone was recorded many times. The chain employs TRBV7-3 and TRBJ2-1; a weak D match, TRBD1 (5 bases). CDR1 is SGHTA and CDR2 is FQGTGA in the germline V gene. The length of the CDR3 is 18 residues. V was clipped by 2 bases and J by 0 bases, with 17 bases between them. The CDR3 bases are TGTGCCAGCAGCTTATTTGCCGACGGAACAGGCTCCTACAATGAGCAGTTCTTC. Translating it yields CASSLFADGTGSYNEQFF.

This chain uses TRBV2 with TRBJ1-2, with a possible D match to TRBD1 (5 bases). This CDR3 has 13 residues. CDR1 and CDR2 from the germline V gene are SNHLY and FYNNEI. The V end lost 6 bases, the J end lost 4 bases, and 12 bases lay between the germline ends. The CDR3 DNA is TGTGCCAGCAGCCCCGCGGGGGGCTATGGCTACACCTTC. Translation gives CASSPAGGYGYTF.